This TCR beta chain was found in a study of blood T cell repertoires in COVID-19. Study overall: The origin of the acute and convalescent COVID-19 samples was the United States, Italy and Spain. PBMCs, B-cell-depleted T cells, or T cells were the source of the cDNA or gDNA that made up the material.

J was trimmed by 4 bases and V by 10 bases; bases with no gene match: 7. Germline V gene sequence: CDR1 MNHEY, CDR2 SVGAGI. This CDR3 has 14 residues. In the original workflow: The authors estimated nucleated cell counts from reference gene primer amplification. Produced via immunoSEQ multiplex PCR; TCRdb's table is partial and in-frame only. Clonal size and the V and J genes are those of that table, whereas D and trimming came from the DNA. The sample yields about 63,000 clones, 88% seen once. The material sequenced was peripheral blood. This clonotype originated in a human donor in a cohort sampled during active COVID-19. This chain joins TRBV6-5 and TRBJ2-2, with TRBD1 matching 9 bases. CDR3 in amino acids: CATGTGLGTGELFF. CDR3 DNA: TGTGCCACAGGGACAGGGTTGGGCACCGGGGAGCTGTTTTTT.